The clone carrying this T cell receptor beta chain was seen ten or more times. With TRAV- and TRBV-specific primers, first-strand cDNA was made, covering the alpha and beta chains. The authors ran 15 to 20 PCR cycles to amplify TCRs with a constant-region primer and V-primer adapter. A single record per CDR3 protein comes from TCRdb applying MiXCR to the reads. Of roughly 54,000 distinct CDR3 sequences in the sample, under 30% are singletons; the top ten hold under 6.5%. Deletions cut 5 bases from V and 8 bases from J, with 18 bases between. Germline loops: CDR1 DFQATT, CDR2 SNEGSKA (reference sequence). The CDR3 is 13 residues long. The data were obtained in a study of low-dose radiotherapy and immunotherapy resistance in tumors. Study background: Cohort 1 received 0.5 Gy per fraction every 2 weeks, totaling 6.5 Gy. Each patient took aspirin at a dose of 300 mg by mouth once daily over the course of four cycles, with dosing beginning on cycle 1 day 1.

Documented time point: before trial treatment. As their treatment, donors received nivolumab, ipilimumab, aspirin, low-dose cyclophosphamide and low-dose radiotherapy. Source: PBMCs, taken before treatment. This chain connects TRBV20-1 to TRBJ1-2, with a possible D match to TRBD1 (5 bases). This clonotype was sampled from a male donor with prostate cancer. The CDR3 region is CSARGGAREGYTF. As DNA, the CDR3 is TGCAGTGCTCGCGGAGGGGCCAGGGAAGGCTACACCTTC.